Listed here is a single T cell receptor (beta chain). No antigen is known for it. This sample stems from a study of early stage breast cancer tumors. The repertoire was sequenced with immunoSEQ multiplex PCR; TCRdb's copy has only in-frame clones and lacks some. This table holds several thousand clones, roughly two thirds found once. General study points: Blood repertoires resembled normal breast more than tumor.

Sequencing was carried out using normal breast tissue next to the tumor. The clonotype was recovered from a person aged 55 to 70 with breast cancer.

The CDR3 nucleotides are TGTGCTAGTGCCGGAGCAACCCGCTCTGAAGCTTTCTTT. Its protein product is CASAGATRSEAFF. The V call is TRBV12-5, the J call TRBJ1-1; D ambiguous. Trimming took 7 bases from V and 6 from J, leaving 15 bases between them. Germline V CDR1 and CDR2: LGHNT, FRNRAP. There are 13 residues in the CDR3.